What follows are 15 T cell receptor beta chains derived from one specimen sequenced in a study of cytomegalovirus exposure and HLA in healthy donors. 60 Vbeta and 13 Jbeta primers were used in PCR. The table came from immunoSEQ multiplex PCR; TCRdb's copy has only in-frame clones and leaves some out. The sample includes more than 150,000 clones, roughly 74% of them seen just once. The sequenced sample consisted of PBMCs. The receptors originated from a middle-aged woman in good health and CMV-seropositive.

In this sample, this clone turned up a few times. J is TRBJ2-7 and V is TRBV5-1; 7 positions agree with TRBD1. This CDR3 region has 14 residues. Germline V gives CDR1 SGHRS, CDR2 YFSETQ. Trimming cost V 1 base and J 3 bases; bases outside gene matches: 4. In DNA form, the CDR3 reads TGCGCCAGCAGCTTGAGTCCAGGGGGCTACGAGCAGTACTTC. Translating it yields CASSLSPGGYEQYF.

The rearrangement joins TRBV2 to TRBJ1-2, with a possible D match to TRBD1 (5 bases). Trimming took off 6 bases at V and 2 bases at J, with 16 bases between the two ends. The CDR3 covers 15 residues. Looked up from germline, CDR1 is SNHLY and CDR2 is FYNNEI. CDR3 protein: CASRGEGTGNYGYTF. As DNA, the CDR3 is TGTGCCAGCAGAGGAGAGGGGACTGGGAACTATGGCTACACCTTC.

The CDR3 reads CSVEDSSYEQYF. In DNA, the CDR3 is TGCAGCGTTGAAGATAGTTCCTACGAGCAGTACTTC. J is TRBJ2-7 and V is TRBV29-1; D is unresolved. V shed 0 bases and J shed 1 base, with 4 bases lying between them. The V gene's germline CDR1 is SQVTM and CDR2 ANQGSEA. There are 12 residues in the CDR3.

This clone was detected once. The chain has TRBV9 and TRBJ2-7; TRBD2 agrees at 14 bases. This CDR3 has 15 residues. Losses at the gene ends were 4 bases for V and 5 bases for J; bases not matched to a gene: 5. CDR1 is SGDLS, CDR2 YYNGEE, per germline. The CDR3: CASSPGLAGVHEQYF. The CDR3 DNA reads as TGTGCCAGCAGCCCGGGACTAGCGGGAGTTCACGAGCAGTACTTC.

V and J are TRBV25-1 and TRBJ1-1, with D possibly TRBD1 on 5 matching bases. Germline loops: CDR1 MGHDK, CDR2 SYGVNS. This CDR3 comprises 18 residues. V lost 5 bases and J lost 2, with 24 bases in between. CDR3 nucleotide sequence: TGTGCCAGCAGTCCCCTCTGGTCCCAGGGTGGATTTAACACTGAAGCTTTCTTT. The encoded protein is CASSPLWSQGGFNTEAFF.

The CDR3 loop reads CASIMGDNSGNTIYF. CDR3 nucleotides: TGTGCCAGCATCATGGGGGACAACTCTGGAAACACCATATATTTT. V is TRBV21-1 and J is TRBJ1-3; the table's TRBD1 call for D was not verified on the DNA. TRBV21-1 has pseudogene status. CDR3 size: 15 residues.

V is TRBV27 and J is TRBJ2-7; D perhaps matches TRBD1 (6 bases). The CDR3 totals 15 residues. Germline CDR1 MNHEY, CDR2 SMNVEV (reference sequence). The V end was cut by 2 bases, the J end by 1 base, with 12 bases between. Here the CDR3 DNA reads TGTGCCAGCAGTTTAAGGTACAGGGTATCCTACGAGCAGTACTTC. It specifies CASSLRYRVSYEQYF.

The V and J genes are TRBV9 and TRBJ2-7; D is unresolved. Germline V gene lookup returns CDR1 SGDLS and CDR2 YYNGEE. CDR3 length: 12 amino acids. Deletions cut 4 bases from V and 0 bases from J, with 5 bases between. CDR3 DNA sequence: TGTGCCAGCAGCCCGAGCTCCTACGAGCAGTACTTC. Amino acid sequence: CASSPSSYEQYF.

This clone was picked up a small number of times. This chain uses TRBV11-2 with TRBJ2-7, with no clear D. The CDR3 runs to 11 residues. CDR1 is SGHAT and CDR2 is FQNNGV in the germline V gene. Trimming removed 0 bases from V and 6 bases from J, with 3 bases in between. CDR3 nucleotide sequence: TGTGCCAGCAGCTTAGATCGCGAGCAGTACTTC. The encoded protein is CASSLDREQYF.

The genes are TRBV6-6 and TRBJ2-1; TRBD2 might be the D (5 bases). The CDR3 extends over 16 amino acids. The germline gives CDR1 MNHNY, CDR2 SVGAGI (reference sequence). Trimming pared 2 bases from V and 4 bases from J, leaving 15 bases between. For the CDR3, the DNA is TGTGCCAGCAGTTACACTTCCGGCGGAGGATACAATGAGCAGTTCTTC. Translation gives CASSYTSGGGYNEQFF.

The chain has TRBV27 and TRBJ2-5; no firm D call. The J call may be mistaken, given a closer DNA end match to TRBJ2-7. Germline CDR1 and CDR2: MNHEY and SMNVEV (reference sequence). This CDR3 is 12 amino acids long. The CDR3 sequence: CASSPSGHEQYF. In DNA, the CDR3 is TGTGCCAGCAGTCCGTCTGGGCACGAGCAGTACTTC.

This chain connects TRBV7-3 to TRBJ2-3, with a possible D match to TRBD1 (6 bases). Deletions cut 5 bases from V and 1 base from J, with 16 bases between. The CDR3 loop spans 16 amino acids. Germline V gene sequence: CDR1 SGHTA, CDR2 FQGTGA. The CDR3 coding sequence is TGTGCCAGCAGCGCACAGGGAAATACGGGCACAGATACGCAGTATTTT. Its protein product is CASSAQGNTGTDTQYF.

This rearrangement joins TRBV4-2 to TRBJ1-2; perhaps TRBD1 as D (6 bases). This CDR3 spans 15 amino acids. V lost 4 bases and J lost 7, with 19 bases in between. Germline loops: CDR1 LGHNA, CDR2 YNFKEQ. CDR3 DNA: TGTGCCAGCAGCCCCATGGGGCAGGGGATGATTGGCTACACCTTC. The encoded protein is CASSPMGQGMIGYTF.

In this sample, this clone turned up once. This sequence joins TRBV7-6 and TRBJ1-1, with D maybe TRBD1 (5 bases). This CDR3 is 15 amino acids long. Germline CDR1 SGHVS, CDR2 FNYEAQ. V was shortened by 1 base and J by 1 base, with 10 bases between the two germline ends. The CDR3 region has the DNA TGTGCCAGCAGCTTAGTTGGGGCGGAGAACACTGAAGCTTTCTTT. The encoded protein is CASSLVGAENTEAFF.

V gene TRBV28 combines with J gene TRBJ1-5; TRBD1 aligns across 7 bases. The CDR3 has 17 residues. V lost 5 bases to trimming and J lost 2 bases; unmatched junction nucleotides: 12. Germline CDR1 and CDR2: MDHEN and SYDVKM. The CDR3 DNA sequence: TGTGCCAGCAGTCCATACAGGGGATCGAGGGGCAATCAGCCCCAGCATTTT. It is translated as CASSPYRGSRGNQPQHF.